A selection of T cell receptor beta chains follows, all from one sample in a study of identical twins. TCRdb re-analysed the 5' RACE reads in MiXCR, keeping a single row per CDR3 protein. The table lists roughly 770,000 distinct CDR3 sequences, approximately 18% of them singletons. These same data were also listed under a study on T cells expressing NK-cell markers.

The sample comprised PBMCs. These receptor sequences come from a woman aged 18-30 years in good health. Each CDR3 is given with its conserved first and last residue. A D gene is named only where the DNA matches it firmly. Some rows have no size entry. The others give once, few or many, or a class for an expanded clone.

v_call	clone_size	d_call	j_call	cdr3_nt	cdr3_aa
TRBV20-1	.	TRBD2	TRBJ2-1	TGCTGTGCGACCGGGACTAGCGGGGGGGTCTCGTACAATGAGCAGTTCTTC	CCATGTSGGVSYNEQFF
TRBV20-1	few	.	TRBJ2-1	TGCAGTGCGCGATGGAGCTCCTACAATGAGCAGTTCTTC	CSARWSSYNEQFF
TRBV12-3/TRBV12-4	.	.	TRBJ2-7	TGTGCCAGCAGGACGGGGGGCTTATCCTACGAGCAGTACTTC	CASRTGGLSYEQYF
TRBV20-1	few	TRBD2	TRBJ2-5	TGCAGTGCAGCTAGCGGGAGGGAGACCCAGTACTTC	CSAASGRETQYF
TRBV6-1	few	TRBD1	TRBJ2-1	TGTGCCAGCAGTGCACAGGGGAGCGGTGTCGATGAGCAGTTCTTC	CASSAQGSGVDEQFF
TRBV12-3/TRBV12-4	few	TRBD1	TRBJ1-1	TGTGCCAGCAGTTTAACCGGCTCCTACAGGGGCGAATTTGAAGCTTTCTTT	CASSLTGSYRGEFEAFF
TRBV12-3/TRBV12-4	few	TRBD1	TRBJ2-4	TGTGCCAGCGCCGGACAGGGCCTAGCCAAAAACATTCAGTACTTC	CASAGQGLAKNIQYF
TRBV10-3	few	.	TRBJ2-7	TGTGCCATCAGTGAGTCAGGACTTCCCTACGAGCAGTACTTC	CAISESGLPYEQYF
TRBV5-1	.	TRBD1	TRBJ2-7	TGCGCCAGCAGCTTGCGGGACAGGGGCAACGAGCAGTACTTC	CASSLRDRGNEQYF
TRBV4-3	few	TRBD2	TRBJ2-1	TGCGCCAGCAGCCAAGTGACTAGCGGCTACAATGAGCAGTTCTTC	CASSQVTSGYNEQFF
TRBV6-2/TRBV6-3	.	.	TRBJ2-7	TGTGCCAGCAGTTACCCGAAGAAGACTAGTATCGGCTACGAGCAGTACTTC	CASSYPKKTSIGYEQYF
TRBV20-1	few	TRBD2	TRBJ2-5	TGCAGTGCAAACCGGGGGGGCCCAGAGACCCAGTACTTC	CSANRGGPETQYF
TRBV10-2	few	TRBD2	TRBJ2-3	TGCGCCAGCAGTGAGAGTGGAGCGGGAATTGTTGGTACGCAGTATTTT	CASSESGAGIVGTQYF
TRBV7-6	few	.	TRBJ1-1	TGTGCCAGCAGCTCCCAACAGGAAACTGAAGCTTTCTTT	CASSSQQETEAFF
TRBV20-1	few	TRBD1	TRBJ1-6	TGCAGTGCTAAAACGTCCGGGACAGCAAATTCACCCCTCCACTTT	CSAKTSGTANSPLHF
TRBV10-2	few	TRBD2	TRBJ2-7	TGCGCCAGCAGTGAGGGAATAGCGGGAGGGCCGGCGGGCTACGAGCAGTACTTC	CASSEGIAGGPAGYEQYF